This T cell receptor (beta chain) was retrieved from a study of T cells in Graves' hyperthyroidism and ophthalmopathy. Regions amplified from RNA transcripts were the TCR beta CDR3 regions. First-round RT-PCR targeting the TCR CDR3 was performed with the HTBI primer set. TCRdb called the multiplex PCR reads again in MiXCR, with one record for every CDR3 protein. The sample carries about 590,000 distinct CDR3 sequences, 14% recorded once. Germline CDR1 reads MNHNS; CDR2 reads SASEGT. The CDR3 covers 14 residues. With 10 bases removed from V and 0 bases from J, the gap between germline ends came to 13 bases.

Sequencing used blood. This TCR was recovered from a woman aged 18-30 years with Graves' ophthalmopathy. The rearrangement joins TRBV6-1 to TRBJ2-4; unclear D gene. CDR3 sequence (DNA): TGTGCCAACAATCGGAGTCTAGCCAAAAACATTCAGTACTTC. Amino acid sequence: CANNRSLAKNIQYF.